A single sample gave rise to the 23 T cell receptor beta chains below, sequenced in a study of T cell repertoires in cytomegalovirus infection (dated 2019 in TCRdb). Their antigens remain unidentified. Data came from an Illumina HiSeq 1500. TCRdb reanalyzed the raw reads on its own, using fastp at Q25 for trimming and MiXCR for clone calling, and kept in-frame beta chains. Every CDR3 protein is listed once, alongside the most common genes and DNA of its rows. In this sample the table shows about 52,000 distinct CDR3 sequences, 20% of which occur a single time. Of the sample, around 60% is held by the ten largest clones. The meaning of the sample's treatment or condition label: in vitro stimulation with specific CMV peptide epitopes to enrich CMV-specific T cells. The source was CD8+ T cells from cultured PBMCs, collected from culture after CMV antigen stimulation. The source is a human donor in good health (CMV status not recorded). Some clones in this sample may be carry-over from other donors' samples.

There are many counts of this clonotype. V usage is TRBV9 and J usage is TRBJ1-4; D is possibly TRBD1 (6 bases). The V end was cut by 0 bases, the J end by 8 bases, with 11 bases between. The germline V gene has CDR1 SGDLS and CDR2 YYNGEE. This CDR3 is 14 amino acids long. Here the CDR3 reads CASSVEGGQEKLFF. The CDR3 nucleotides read TGTGCCAGCAGCGTAGAAGGGGGACAAGAAAAACTGTTTTTT. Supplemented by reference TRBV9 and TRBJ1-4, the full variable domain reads DSGVTQTPKHLITATGQRVTLRCSPRSGDLSVYWYQQSLDQGLQFLIQYYNGEERAKGNILERFSAQQFPDLHSELNLSSLELGDSALYFCASSVEGGQEKLFFGSGTQLSVL.

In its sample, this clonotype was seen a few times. CDR3 nucleotide sequence: TGTGCCAGCAGTTACTTGGGACAAGGGGGTTCACCCCTCCACTTT. Translated: CASSYLGQGGSPLHF. The chain couples TRBV6-5 to TRBJ1-6; a possible D gene is TRBD1 (6 bases). The V gene's germline CDR1 is MNHEY and CDR2 SVGAGI. V lost 1 base to trimming and J lost 9 bases, with 13 bases between them. The CDR3 is 15 residues long.

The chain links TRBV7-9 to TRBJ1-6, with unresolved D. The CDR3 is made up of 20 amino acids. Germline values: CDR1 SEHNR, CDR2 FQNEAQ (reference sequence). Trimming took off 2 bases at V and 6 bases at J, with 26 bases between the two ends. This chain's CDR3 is CASSLRSVGDAPYGNSPLHF. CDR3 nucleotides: TGTGCCAGCAGCTTAAGGTCCGTCGGCGATGCGCCTTATGGTAATTCACCCCTCCACTTT.

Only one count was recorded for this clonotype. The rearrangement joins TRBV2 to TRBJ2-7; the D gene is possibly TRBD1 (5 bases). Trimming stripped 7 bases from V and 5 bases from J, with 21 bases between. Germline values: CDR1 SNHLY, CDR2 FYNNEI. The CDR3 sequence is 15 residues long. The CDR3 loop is CASKQGAPAYDEQYF. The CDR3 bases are TGTGCCAGCAAGCAAGGGGCACCCGCCTATGACGAGCAGTACTTC.

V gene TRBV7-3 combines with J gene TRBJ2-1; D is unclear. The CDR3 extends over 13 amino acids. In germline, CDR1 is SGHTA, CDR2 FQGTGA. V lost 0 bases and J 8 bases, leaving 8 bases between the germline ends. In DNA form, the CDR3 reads TGTGCCAGCAGCTTAACTCACCCCTATGAGCAGTTCTTC. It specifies CASSLTHPYEQFF. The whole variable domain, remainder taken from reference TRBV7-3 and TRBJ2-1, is GAGVSQTPSNKVTEKGKYVELRCDPISGHTALYWYRQSLGQGPEFLIYFQGTGAADDSGLPNDRFFAVRPEGSVSTLKIQRTERGDSAVYLCASSLTHPYEQFFGPGTRLTVL.

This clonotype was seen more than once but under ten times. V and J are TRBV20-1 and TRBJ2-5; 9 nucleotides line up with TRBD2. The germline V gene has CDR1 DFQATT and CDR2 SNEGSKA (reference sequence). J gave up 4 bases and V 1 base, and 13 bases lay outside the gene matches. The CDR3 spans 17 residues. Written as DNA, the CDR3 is TGCAGTGCTAGAGCCCCCCGTATTAGCGGGGGAGTAGAGACCCAGTACTTC. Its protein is CSARAPRISGGVETQYF.

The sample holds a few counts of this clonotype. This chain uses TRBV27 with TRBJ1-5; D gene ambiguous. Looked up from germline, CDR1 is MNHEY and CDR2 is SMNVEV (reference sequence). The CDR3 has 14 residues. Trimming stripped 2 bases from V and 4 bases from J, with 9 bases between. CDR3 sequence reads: CASSLGRGNQPQHF. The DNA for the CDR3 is TGTGCCAGCAGTTTAGGCAGAGGGAATCAGCCCCAGCATTTT.

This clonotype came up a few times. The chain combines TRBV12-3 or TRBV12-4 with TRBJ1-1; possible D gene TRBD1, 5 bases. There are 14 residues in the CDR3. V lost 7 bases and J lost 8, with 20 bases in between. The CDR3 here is CASKLPPGNLEAFF. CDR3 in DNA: TGTGCCAGCAAATTACCCCCAGGGAATTTAGAAGCTTTCTTT.

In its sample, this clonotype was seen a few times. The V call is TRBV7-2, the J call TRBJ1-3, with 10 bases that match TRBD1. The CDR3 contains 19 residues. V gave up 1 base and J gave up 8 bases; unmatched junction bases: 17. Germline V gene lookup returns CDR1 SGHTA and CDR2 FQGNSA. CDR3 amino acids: CASSLGGGTGVWEVDTIYF. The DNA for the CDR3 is TGTGCCAGCAGCTTAGGAGGCGGGACAGGGGTATGGGAGGTGGACACCATATATTTT. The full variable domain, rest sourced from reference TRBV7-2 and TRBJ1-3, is GAGVSQSPSNKVTEKGKDVELRCDPISGHTALYWYRQSLGQGLEFLIYFQGNSAPDKSGLPSDRFSAERTGGSVSTLTIQRTQQEDSAVYLCASSLGGGTGVWEVDTIYFGEGSWLTVV.

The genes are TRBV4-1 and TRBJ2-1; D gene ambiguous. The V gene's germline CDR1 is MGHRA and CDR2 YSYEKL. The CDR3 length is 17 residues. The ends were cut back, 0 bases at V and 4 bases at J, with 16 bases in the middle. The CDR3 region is CASSQDPGGLEYNEQFF. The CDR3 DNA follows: TGCGCCAGCAGCCAAGATCCTGGCGGCCTAGAGTACAATGAGCAGTTCTTC.

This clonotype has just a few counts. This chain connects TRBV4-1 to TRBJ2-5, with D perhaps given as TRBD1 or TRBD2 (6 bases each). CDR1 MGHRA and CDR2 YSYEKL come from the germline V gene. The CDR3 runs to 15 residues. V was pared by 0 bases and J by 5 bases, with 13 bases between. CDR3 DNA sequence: TGCGCCAGCAGCCAAGATCCGGGGGCCTGGGAGACCCAGTACTTC. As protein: CASSQDPGAWETQYF.

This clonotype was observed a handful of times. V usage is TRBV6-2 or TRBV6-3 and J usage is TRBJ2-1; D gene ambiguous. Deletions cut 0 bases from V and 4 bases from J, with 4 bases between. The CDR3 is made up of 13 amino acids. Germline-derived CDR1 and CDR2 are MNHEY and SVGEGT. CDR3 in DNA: TGTGCCAGCAGTTACTCCTATTACAATGAGCAGTTCTTC. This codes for CASSYSYYNEQFF.

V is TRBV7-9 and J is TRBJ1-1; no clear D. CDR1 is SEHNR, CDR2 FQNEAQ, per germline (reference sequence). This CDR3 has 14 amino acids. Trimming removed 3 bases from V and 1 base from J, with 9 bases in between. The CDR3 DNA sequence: TGTGCCAGCAGCTTGAACAGTGGGAACACTGAAGCTTTCTTT. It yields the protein CASSLNSGNTEAFF.

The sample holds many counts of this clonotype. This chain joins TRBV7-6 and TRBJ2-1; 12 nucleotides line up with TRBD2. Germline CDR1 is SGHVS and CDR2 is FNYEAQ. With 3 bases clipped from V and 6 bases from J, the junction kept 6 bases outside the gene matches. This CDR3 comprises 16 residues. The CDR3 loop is CASSFVLAGGPNEQFF. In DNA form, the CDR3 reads TGTGCCAGCAGCTTCGTCCTAGCGGGGGGGCCCAATGAGCAGTTCTTC.

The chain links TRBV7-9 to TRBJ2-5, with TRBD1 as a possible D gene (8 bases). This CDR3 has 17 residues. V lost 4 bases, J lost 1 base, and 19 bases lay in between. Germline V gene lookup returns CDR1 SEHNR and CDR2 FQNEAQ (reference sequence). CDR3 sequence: CASSYPTGGVVQETQYF. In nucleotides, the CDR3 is TGTGCCAGCAGCTACCCCACAGGGGGGGTTGTCCAAGAGACCCAGTACTTC.

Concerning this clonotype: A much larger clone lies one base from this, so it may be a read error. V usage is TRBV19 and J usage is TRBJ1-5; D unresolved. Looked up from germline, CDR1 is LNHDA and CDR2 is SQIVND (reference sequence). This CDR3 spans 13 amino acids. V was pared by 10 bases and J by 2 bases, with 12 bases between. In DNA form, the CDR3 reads TGTGCCACCTCTTGGAGTGGCAATCAGCCCCAGCATTTT. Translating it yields CATSWSGNQPQHF.

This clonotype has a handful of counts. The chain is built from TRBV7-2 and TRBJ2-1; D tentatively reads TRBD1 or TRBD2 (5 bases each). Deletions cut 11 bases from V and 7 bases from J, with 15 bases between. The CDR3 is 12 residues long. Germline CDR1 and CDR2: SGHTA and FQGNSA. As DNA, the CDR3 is TGTGCCGGGGGAGACAGTAGGAATGAGCAGTTCTTC. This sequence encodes CAGGDSRNEQFF.

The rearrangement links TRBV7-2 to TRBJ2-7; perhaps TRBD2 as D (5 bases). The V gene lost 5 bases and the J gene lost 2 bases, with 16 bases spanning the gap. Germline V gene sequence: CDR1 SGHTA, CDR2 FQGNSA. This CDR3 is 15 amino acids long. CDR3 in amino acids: CASSHPTGMAYEQYF. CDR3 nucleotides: TGTGCCAGCAGCCACCCAACGGGGATGGCCTACGAGCAGTACTTC.

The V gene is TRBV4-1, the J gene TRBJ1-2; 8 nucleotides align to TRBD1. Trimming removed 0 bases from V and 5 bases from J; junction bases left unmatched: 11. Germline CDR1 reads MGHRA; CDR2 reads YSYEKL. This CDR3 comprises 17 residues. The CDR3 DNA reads TGCGCCAGCAGCCAAGAGGGACAGGACTCCTCCCTGTATGGCTACACCTTC. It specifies CASSQEGQDSSLYGYTF.

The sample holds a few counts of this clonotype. The CDR3 DNA is TGTGCCAGCACCCCGTGGGGGGGGGAGACAGATACGCAGTATTTT. Translating gives CASTPWGGETDTQYF. This chain joins TRBV7-2 and TRBJ2-3; the match to TRBD2 covers 7 bases. The germline gives CDR1 SGHTA, CDR2 FQGNSA. This CDR3 is 15 amino acids long. V shed 7 bases, J shed 3 bases, and the junction held 10 bases outside the gene matches.

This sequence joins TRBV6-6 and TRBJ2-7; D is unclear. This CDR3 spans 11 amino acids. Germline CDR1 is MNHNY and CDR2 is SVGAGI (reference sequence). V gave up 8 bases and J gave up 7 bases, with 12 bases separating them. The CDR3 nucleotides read TGTGCCAGCTCGTTGGGAAGGGAGCAGTACTTC. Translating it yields CASSLGREQYF.

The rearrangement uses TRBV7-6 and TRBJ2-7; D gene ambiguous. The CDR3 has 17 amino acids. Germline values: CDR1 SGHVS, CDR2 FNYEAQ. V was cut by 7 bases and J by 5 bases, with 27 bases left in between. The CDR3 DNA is TGTGCCAGCAAGTTCATCTCCCGCGGCTACTTTTCCCACGAGCAGTACTTC. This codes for CASKFISRGYFSHEQYF.

Here the CDR3 reads CATTIQDYGYTF. Here the CDR3 DNA reads TGTGCCACCACGATACAGGACTATGGCTACACCTTC. V and J are TRBV7-9 and TRBJ1-2; TRBD1 might be the D (5 bases). Germline V gene lookup returns CDR1 SEHNR and CDR2 FQNEAQ (reference sequence). The CDR3 is 12 residues long. V shed 10 bases and J shed 3 bases, with 12 bases lying between them.